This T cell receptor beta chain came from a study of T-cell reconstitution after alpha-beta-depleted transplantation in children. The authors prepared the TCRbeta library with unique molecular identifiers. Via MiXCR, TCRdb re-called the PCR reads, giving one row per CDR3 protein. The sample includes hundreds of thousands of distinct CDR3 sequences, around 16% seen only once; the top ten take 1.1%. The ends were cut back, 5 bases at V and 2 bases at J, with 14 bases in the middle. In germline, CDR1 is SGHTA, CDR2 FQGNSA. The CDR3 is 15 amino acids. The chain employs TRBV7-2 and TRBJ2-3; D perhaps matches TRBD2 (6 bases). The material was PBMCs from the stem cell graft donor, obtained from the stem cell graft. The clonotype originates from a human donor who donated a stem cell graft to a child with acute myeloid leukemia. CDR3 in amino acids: CASSPRGFLTDTQYF. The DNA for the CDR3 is TGTGCCAGCAGCCCCCGGGGGTTTCTCACAGATACGCAGTATTTT.